This T cell receptor (beta chain) was obtained from a study of beta chain features in type 1 diabetes. Study-wide results and limits: Individuals with type 1 diabetes displayed fewer insertions and more deletions at VDJ junctions. TCRB CDR3s from Type 1 diabetes patients were moderately but significantly shorter in all four CD4+ subsets.

cDNA synthesis used the whole RNA isolate, giving expressed TCRB sequences. TCRdb keeps only in-frame clones here, not all; method: immunoSEQ multiplex PCR. This sample has under 350,000 clones; about 24% occur once, and the top ten carry roughly 0.011%. Notes on this clone: Its antigen is unknown.

Source material: naive CD4+ T cells from blood. The TCR sequence derives from a woman between 25 and 40 years old with type 1 diabetes.

CDR3 in amino acids: CASSERTGIMNTEAFF. Here the CDR3 DNA reads TGTGCCAGCTCAGAACGGACGGGAATCATGAACACTGAAGCTTTCTTT. The V gene is TRBV18, the J gene TRBJ1-1; D gene unclear. The germline CDR1 and CDR2 sequences are KGHSH and LQKENI. V lost 5 bases and J lost 0, with 16 bases in between. The CDR3 extends over 16 amino acids.